The text below deals with one TCR beta chain. Sequenced by immunoSEQ multiplex PCR; TCRdb stores in-frame clones only, minus some. Among around 460,000 clones listed, 80% to 90% were seen once. The entry originates in a study of blood T cell repertoires in COVID-19. Trimming shortened V by 4 bases and J by 4 bases, and 5 bases separated the two germline ends. The germline V gene has CDR1 SGDLS and CDR2 YYNGEE. The CDR3 runs to 11 residues. The sequencing input was peripheral blood. This receptor was taken from a man aged 18-30 years with COVID-19, enrolled during active disease. V gene TRBV9 combines with J gene TRBJ1-2; D is ambiguous. Here the CDR3 DNA reads TGTGCCAGCAGCCAGGCCTATGGCTACACCTTC. Encoded protein: CASSQAYGYTF.